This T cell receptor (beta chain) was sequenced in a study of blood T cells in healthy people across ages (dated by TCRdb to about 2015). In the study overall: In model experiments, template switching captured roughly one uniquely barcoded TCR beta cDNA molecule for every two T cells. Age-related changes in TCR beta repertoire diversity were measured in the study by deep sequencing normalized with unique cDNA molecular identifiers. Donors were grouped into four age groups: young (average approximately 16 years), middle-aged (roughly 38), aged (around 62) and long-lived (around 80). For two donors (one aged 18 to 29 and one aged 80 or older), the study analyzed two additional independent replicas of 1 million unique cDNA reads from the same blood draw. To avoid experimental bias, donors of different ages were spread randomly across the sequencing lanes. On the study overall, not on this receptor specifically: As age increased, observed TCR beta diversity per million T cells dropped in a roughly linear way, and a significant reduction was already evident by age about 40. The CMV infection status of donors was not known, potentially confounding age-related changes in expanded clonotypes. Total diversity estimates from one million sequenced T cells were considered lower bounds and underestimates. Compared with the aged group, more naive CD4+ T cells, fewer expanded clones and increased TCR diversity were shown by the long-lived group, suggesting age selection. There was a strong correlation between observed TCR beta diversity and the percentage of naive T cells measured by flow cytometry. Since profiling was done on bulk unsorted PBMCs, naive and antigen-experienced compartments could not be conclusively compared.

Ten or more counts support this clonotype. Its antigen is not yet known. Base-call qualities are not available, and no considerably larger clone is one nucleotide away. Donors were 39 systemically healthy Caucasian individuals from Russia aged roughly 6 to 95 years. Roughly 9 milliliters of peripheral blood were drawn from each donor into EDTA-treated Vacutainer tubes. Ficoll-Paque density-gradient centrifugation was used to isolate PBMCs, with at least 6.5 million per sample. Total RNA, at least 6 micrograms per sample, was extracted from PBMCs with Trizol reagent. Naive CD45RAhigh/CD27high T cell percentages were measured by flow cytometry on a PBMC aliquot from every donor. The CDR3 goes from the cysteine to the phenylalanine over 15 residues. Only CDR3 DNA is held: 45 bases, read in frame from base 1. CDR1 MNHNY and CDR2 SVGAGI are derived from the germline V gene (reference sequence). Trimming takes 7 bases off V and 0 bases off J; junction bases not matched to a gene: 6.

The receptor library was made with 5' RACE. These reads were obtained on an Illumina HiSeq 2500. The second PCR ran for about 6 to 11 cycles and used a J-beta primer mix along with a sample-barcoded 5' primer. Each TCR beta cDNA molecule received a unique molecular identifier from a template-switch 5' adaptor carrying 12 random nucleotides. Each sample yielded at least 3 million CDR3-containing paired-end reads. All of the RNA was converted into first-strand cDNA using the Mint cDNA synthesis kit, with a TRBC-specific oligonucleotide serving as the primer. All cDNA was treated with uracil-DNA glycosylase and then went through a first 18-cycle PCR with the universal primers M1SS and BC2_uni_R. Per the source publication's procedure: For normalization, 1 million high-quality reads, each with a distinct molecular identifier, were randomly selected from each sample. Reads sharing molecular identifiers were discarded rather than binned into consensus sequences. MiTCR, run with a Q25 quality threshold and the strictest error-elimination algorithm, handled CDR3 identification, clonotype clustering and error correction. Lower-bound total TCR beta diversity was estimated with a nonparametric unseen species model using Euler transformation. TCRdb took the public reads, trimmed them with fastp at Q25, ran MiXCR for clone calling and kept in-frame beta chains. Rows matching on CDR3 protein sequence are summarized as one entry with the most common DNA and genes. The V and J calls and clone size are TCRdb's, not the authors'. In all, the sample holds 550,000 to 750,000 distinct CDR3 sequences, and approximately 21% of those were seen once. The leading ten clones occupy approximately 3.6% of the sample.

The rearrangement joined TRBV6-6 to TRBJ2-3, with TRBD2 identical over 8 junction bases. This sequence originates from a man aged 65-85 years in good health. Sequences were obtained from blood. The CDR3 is CASNLSGTSTDTQYF. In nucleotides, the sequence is TGTGCCAGCAATCTTAGCGGGACTAGCACAGATACGCAGTATTTT.